The entry that follows covers one T cell receptor (beta chain) sequence. What it binds is unknown. Documented time point: persistent/refractory GD, antithyroid drugs over 5 years with positive TRAb. Construction of the TCR library relied on RNA isolated from PBMCs. Approximately 8.2-milliliter peripheral blood samples went into EDTA tubes. The sample originates from a study of regulatory T cells in long-lasting Graves disease. General study points: Favored usage of TRBV28, TRBJ1-2 and TRBJ2-5 was recorded in persistent disease.

This CDR3 contains 15 residues. The V and J ends lost 5 bases and 6 bases, in that order; junction bases with no gene match: 10. Germline values: CDR1 SEHNR, CDR2 FQNEAQ (reference sequence). Relying on iRepertoire HTBI primers and Arm-PCR of CDR3 regions, the team built TCR beta libraries. Via MiXCR, TCRdb re-called the multiplex PCR reads, giving one row per CDR3 protein. The profile shows roughly 700,000 distinct CDR3 sequences, 25% to 35% of them singletons. The TCR sequence derives from a female donor with Graves disease. The chain uses TRBV7-9 and TRBJ2-7; TRBD2 aligns across 10 bases. The sample in question was peripheral blood mononuclear cells (PBMCs), obtained when the disease was refractory, from a patient treated with antithyroid drugs. The DNA of the CDR3 is TGTGCCAGCAGCCAGGGACTAGCGACAATGCGCGAGCAGTACTTC. This gives the protein CASSQGLATMREQYF.